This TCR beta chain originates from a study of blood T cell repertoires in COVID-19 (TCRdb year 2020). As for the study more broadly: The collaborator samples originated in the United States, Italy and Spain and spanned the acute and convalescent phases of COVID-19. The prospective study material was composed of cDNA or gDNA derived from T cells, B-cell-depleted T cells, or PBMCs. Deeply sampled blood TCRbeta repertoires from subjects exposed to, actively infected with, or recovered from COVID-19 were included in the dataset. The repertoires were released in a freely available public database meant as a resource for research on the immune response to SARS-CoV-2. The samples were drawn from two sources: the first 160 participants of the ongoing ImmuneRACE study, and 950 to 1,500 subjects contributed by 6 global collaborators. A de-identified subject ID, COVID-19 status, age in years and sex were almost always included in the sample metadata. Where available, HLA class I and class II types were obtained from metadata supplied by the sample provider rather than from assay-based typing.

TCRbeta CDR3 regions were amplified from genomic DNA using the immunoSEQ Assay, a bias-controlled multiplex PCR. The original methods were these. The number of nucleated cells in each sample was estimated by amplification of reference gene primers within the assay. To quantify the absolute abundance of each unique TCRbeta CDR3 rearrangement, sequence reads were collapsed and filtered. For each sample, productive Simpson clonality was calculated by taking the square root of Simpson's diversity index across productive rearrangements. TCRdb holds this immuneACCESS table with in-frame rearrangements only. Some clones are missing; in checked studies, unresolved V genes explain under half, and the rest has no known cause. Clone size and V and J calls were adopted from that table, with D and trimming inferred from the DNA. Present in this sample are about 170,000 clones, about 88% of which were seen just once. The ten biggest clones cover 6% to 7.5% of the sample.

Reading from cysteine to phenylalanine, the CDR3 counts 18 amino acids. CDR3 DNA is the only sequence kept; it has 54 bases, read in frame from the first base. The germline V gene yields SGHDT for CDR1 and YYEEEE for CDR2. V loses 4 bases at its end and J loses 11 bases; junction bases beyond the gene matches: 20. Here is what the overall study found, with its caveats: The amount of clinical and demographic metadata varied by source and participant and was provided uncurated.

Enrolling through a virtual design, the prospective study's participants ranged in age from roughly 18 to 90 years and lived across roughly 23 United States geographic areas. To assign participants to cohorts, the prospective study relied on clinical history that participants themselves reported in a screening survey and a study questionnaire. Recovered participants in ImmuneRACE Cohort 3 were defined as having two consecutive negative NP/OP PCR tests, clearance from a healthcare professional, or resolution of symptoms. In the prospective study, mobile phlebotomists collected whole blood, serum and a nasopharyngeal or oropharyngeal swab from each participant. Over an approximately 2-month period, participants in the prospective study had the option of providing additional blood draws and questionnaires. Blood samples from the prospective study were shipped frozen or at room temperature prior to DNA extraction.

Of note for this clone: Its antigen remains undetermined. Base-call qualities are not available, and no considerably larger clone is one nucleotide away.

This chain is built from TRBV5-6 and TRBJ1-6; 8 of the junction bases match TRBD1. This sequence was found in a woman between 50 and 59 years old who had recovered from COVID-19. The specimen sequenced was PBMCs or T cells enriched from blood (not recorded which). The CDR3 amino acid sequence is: CASSATNGGQVGNAPLHF. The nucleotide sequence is TGTGCCAGCAGCGCGACTAATGGGGGACAGGTTGGGAATGCACCCCTCCACTTT.